This is a list of T cell receptor beta chains from one sample in a study of breast tumors, draining lymph nodes, adjacent tissues. MiXCR was run by TCRdb on the multiplex PCR reads, yielding one entry per CDR3 protein. The sample carries about 180,000 distinct CDR3 sequences, around 33% recorded once. The sample consisted of axillary lymph node tissue. The receptors come from a female donor with breast cancer. Some clones in this sample may be carry-over from other donors' samples. Both conserved end residues are part of each CDR3.

TRBJ1-2,TRBV18,CASSPDPSGYTF
TRBJ1-4,TRBV5-1,CASSTTGTSREKLFF
TRBJ2-1,TRBV7-8,CASSLEYSATYNEQFF
TRBJ2-5,TRBV13,CASSPEPTTQYF
TRBJ2-7,TRBV9,CASSVMWGGDEQYF
TRBJ2-7,TRBV12-3/TRBV12-4,CASRTGDRGLDEQYF
TRBJ1-4,TRBV2,CASSIGGIGNEKLFF
TRBJ2-3,TRBV7-3,CASSLTQRADTQYF
TRBJ1-2,TRBV9,CASTRGQGFNYGSTF
TRBJ2-7,TRBV4-3,CASSQAPWATSGSNYEQYF
TRBJ2-7,TRBV5-6,CASRPRDRGREQYF
TRBJ2-1,TRBV6-2/TRBV6-3,CASRDSYNEQFF
TRBJ2-3,TRBV20-1,CSARTSGWRAPQYF
TRBJ2-1,TRBV7-3,CASSLINMASGGRAGGLNEQFF
TRBJ2-6,TRBV18,CASSKDGAEGSSGANVLTF
TRBJ1-5,TRBV30,CAWSDGDSNQPQHF
TRBJ1-5,TRBV6-5,CASSHPNRASNQPQHF
TRBJ2-5,TRBV20-1,CSARVRKDPPTQETQYF
TRBJ1-3,TRBV6-5,CASTPGGASGNTIYF
TRBJ2-3,TRBV28,CASSKTGAGTDTQYF
TRBJ1-4,TRBV13,CASSSPGREKLFF
TRBJ2-5,TRBV2,CASTPSGIQETQYF
TRBJ1-6,TRBV3-1,CASRGGGYSPLHF
TRBJ1-6,TRBV6-2/TRBV6-3,CASSRQYYNSPLHF
TRBJ1-4,TRBV29-1,CSVGGRYEKLFF
TRBJ1-2,TRBV13,CASSSSPRTGAGSNYGYTF
TRBJ2-5,TRBV3-1,CASSPKKTSGSWGETQYF
TRBJ1-2,TRBV20-1,CSARLTGEWYGYTF
TRBJ2-7,TRBV9,CASSDSGGGSYEQYF
TRBJ2-1,TRBV11-2,CASSLVATRDNEQFF
TRBJ2-2,TRBV19,CASSIALTGELFF
TRBJ1-1,TRBV9,CASSEGTMNTEAFF
TRBJ2-1,TRBV10-1,CASSEFSGGRVNEQFF
TRBJ1-6,TRBV19,CASSIAGTGVNNSPLHF
TRBJ2-7,TRBV5-6,CASSLQSAPYEQYF
TRBJ1-2,TRBV6-6,CASRHRKHYGYTF
TRBJ2-5,TRBV20-1,CSANDLNTGTQYF
TRBJ2-7,TRBV15,CATSIGQGGIPYEQYF
TRBJ2-3,TRBV7-9,CASSPTGQGSADTQYF
TRBJ1-2,TRBV5-6,CASSLTGGVDYGYTF
TRBJ1-5,TRBV7-9,CASSLDGNQPQHF
TRBJ1-5,TRBV7-2,CASSLYWGPDSNQPQHF
TRBJ1-2,TRBV2,CASSLTGYSGGYTF
TRBJ1-2,TRBV29-1,CSAPGTDEAGYGYTF
TRBJ2-7,TRBV7-2,CASSLGISGTTYEQYF
TRBJ2-2,TRBV9,CASSPRSGGADTGELFF
TRBJ2-4,TRBV20-1,CSAQTGLAKNIQYF
TRBJ1-5,TRBV2,CASGWAGGTVGQPQHF
TRBJ1-5,TRBV20-1,CSAIGGYSNPPQHF
TRBJ2-3,TRBV5-1,CASSFTSADTQYF
TRBJ2-3,TRBV2,CAILGSQYF
TRBJ2-6,TRBV9,CASSRQGTGANVLTF